This T cell receptor beta chain was sequenced in a study of shared clonotypes between healthy human individuals. As for this clone: Its antigen is unidentified.

Libraries were prepared by immunoSEQ multiplex PCR; TCRdb keeps only in-frame clonotypes and omits some of them. The data contain about 1 million clones, around 78% of them seen just once; the ten biggest clones take up approximately 0.5%. Unmatched junction bases numbered 8, after V lost 5 bases and J lost 7 bases. Germline-derived CDR1 and CDR2 are SGHTA and FQGNSA. This CDR3 contains 14 residues. Notes on the study in general: Larger richness was generally estimated for naive than memory subsets. Naive CD4 clonotype sharing across four donors was 4% to 5.5%.

The donors were all Caucasian adults (living in Nashville, Tennessee). J is TRBJ1-5 and V is TRBV7-2; TRBD1 aligns across 7 bases. The TCR was taken from a man younger than 35 in good health. Some clones in this sample may be carry-over from other donors' samples. Sequencing input: memory CD4+ T cells from PBMCs. Subset noted: CD45RA-negative fraction. CDR3 amino acids: CASSRDRDNQPQHF. In nucleotides, the CDR3 is TGTGCCAGCAGCCGTGACAGGGATAACCAGCCCCAGCATTTT. The whole variable domain, remainder taken from reference TRBV7-2 and TRBJ1-5, is GAGVSQSPSNKVTEKGKDVELRCDPISGHTALYWYRQSLGQGLEFLIYFQGNSAPDKSGLPSDRFSAERTGGSVSTLTIQRTQQEDSAVYLCASSRDRDNQPQHFGDGTRLSIL.